This is a list of T cell receptor beta chains from one sample in a study of cytomegalovirus exposure and HLA in healthy donors. Repertoires were generated with immunoSEQ multiplex PCR, while TCRdb's copy carries only in-frame clones and drops some. The sample records over 80,000 clones, 55% to 70% being singletons. The sample consisted of PBMCs. Receptors originate from a boy younger than 18 in good health and CMV-seropositive. Each CDR3 is given with its conserved first and last residue. A D gene is named only where the DNA matches it firmly. Expanded clones are given a class, and other clones once, few, many or no size at all.

D gene | J gene | clone size | V gene | CDR3 protein | CDR3 DNA
NA | TRBJ2-2 | few | TRBV5-6 | CASSLRGARTGELFF | TGTGCCAGCAGCTTGCGGGGGGCGCGCACCGGGGAGCTGTTTTTT
NA | TRBJ2-1 | NA | TRBV6-5 | CASSTLLGGGNEQFF | TGTGCCAGCAGTACCCTTTTGGGGGGTGGGAATGAGCAGTTCTTC
NA | TRBJ2-3 | NA | TRBV5-6 | CASSEAKMTRGWADTQYF | TGTGCCAGCAGCGAAGCAAAAATGACAAGGGGGTGGGCAGATACGCAGTATTTT
TRBD1 | TRBJ1-1 | NA | TRBV2 | CASGRQGGNTEAFF | TGTGCCAGCGGCAGACAGGGAGGGAACACTGAAGCTTTCTTT
TRBD2 | TRBJ2-3 | NA | TRBV14 | CASSKTIGAGVGDTQYF | TGTGCCAGCAGCAAAACCATAGGAGCGGGAGTTGGAGATACGCAGTATTTT
TRBD1 | TRBJ1-5 | NA | TRBV19 | CASSPGDSNQPQNF | TGTGCCAGTAGTCCCGGGGACAGCAATCAGCCCCAGAATTTT
NA | TRBJ1-1 | NA | TRBV7-7 | CASSFKTGTEAFF | TGTGCCAGCAGCTTTAAGACGGGAACTGAAGCTTTCTTT
NA | TRBJ1-2 | once | TRBV5-4 | CASSLDGGNYGYPF | TGTGCCAGCAGCTTGGATGGGGGCAACTATGGCTACCCCTTC
NA | TRBJ1-1 | few | TRBV6-5 | CASSYEGLNTEAFF | TGTGCCAGCAGTTACGAGGGCTTGAACACTGAAGCTTTCTTT
NA | TRBJ2-1 | few | TRBV7-8 | CASRSSSGEQFF | TGTGCCAGCAGATCGTCGTCGGGTGAGCAGTTCTTC
NA | TRBJ1-1 | NA | TRBV7-2 | CASSLSSIRNTEAFF | TGTGCCAGCAGCTTATCATCGATCAGAAACACTGAAGCTTTCTTT
NA | TRBJ2-3 | NA | TRBV19 | CASRQGSTDTQYF | TGTGCCAGTAGACAGGGTAGCACAGATACGCAGTATTTT
TRBD1 | TRBJ2-7 | NA | TRBV30 | CAWEQGAHEQYF | TGTGCCTGGGAACAGGGGGCGCACGAGCAGTACTTC
TRBD2 | TRBJ2-3 | NA | TRBV7-3 | CASSLAGGISTDTQYF | TGTGCCAGCAGCTTAGCGGGGGGTATTAGCACAGATACGCAGTATTTT
TRBD2 | TRBJ2-1 | NA | TRBV5-1 | CASTFLAAGDNEQFF | TGCGCCAGCACTTTTCTAGCGGCGGGGGACAATGAGCAGTTCTTC
NA | TRBJ1-6 | NA | TRBV6-1 | CASSDSGDSPLHF | TGTGCCAGCAGTGACTCAGGGGATTCACCCCTCCACTTT
NA | TRBJ2-7 | NA | TRBV30 | CAWTGQGRGEQYF | TGTGCCTGGACCGGGCAGGGGAGGGGGGAGCAGTACTTC
TRBD2 | TRBJ2-3 | NA | TRBV30 | CAWSVPSGGPDTQYF | TGTGCCTGGAGTGTACCTAGCGGGGGACCAGATACGCAGTATTTT
TRBD1 | TRBJ2-1 | few | TRBV19 | CASRQDRGTYNEQFF | TGTGCCAGTAGACAAGACAGGGGCACCTACAATGAGCAGTTCTTC
NA | TRBJ2-2 | NA | TRBV29-1 | CSVSVDTGELFF | TGCAGCGTCTCAGTGGACACCGGGGAGCTGTTTTTT
TRBD1 | TRBJ2-7 | NA | TRBV30 | CAWSAGTGLREQYF | TGTGCCTGGAGCGCCGGGACAGGGCTTCGCGAGCAGTACTTC
TRBD1 | TRBJ2-2 | NA | TRBV2 | CASSEWDRETGELFF | TGTGCCAGCAGTGAATGGGACAGGGAAACCGGGGAGCTGTTTTTT
NA | TRBJ2-7 | NA | TRBV7-2 | CASSQDDQGMHEQYF | TGTGCCAGCAGTCAAGACGACCAGGGGATGCACGAGCAGTACTTC